This is a list of T cell receptor beta chains from one sample in a study of identical twins. TCRdb reanalysed the 5' RACE reads using MiXCR and keeps one entry per CDR3 protein. Among about 890,000 distinct CDR3 sequences listed, about 12% were seen once. These data are also associated with another study on yellow fever vaccine responses in identical twins.

The source material was PBMCs. The receptors were gathered from a woman aged 18-29 years in good health. Each CDR3 is given with its conserved first and last residue. Fields, in order: CDR3 DNA, CDR3 protein, clone size, V gene, D gene, J gene. D genes are given only for firm matches. The size entry is marked missing in some rows and otherwise reads once, few, many or a size class.

CDR3nt: TGTGCCAGCAGCCCATCCGGGGGGGGGGTAAATGAGCAGTTCTTC
CDR3aa: CASSPSGGGVNEQFF
abundance: NA
v_gene: TRBV9
d_gene: TRBD2
j_gene: TRBJ2-1

CDR3nt: TGTGCCAGCAAATTGGAGCGGGACGTGATCGAGCAGTACTTC
CDR3aa: CASKLERDVIEQYF
abundance: NA
v_gene: TRBV2
d_gene: TRBD2
j_gene: TRBJ2-7

CDR3nt: TGTGCCATCAGGCAACAGGCTATGAACACTGAAGCTTTCTTT
CDR3aa: CAIRQQAMNTEAFF
abundance: few
v_gene: TRBV10-3
d_gene: NA
j_gene: TRBJ1-1

CDR3nt: TGTGCCAGCAGCTTATCAGAAGTGGCCAAAAACATTCAGTACTTC
CDR3aa: CASSLSEVAKNIQYF
abundance: once
v_gene: TRBV7-2
d_gene: NA
j_gene: TRBJ2-4

CDR3nt: TGTGCCAGCAGCTTAGCGTTAGAAGGGAGTGGCTACACCTTC
CDR3aa: CASSLALEGSGYTF
abundance: many
v_gene: TRBV7-9
d_gene: NA
j_gene: TRBJ1-2

CDR3nt: TGCGCCAGCACCACTACCGATGGGGTCAACACTGAAGCTTTCTTT
CDR3aa: CASTTTDGVNTEAFF
abundance: NA
v_gene: TRBV5-1
d_gene: NA
j_gene: TRBJ1-1

CDR3nt: TGTGCCAGCAGTTTGGGACAGCTCGGTGGGACCCAGTACTTC
CDR3aa: CASSLGQLGGTQYF
abundance: NA
v_gene: TRBV7-6
d_gene: TRBD1
j_gene: TRBJ2-5

CDR3nt: TGTGCCAGCAGCTTATGGGAGGCGTTAGGCACAGATACGCAGTATTTT
CDR3aa: CASSLWEALGTDTQYF
abundance: few
v_gene: TRBV11-2
d_gene: NA
j_gene: TRBJ2-3

CDR3nt: TGTGCCAGCAGCCAAGGGTCCGGTGAGCAGTTCTTC
CDR3aa: CASSQGSGEQFF
abundance: many
v_gene: TRBV3-1
d_gene: NA
j_gene: TRBJ2-1

CDR3nt: TGTGCCATCAGAGGAGGCGACGCCTACGAGCAGTACTTC
CDR3aa: CAIRGGDAYEQYF
abundance: NA
v_gene: TRBV10-3
d_gene: NA
j_gene: TRBJ2-7

CDR3nt: TGTGCCAGCAGCCAAGCTTACAGGGACACAAGCTCTGGGGCCAACGTCCTGACTTTC
CDR3aa: CASSQAYRDTSSGANVLTF
abundance: few
v_gene: TRBV4-2
d_gene: NA
j_gene: TRBJ2-6

CDR3nt: TGTGCCAGCAGTTTACGACAGGGTGTTGGCTACACCTTC
CDR3aa: CASSLRQGVGYTF
abundance: few
v_gene: TRBV12-3/TRBV12-4
d_gene: TRBD1
j_gene: TRBJ1-2

CDR3nt: TGTGCCAGCAGCCCTTGGACAGGGAGGGCCGGGGAGCTGTTTTTT
CDR3aa: CASSPWTGRAGELFF
abundance: NA
v_gene: TRBV7-8
d_gene: NA
j_gene: TRBJ2-2

CDR3nt: TGCAGCGTCCCTTATCCCGGAAAGACAGACTACCAAGAGACCCAGTACTTC
CDR3aa: CSVPYPGKTDYQETQYF
abundance: NA
v_gene: TRBV29-1
d_gene: NA
j_gene: TRBJ2-5

CDR3nt: TGTGCCAGCAGTACCTCGACAGGATCCTACGAGCAGTACTTC
CDR3aa: CASSTSTGSYEQYF
abundance: NA
v_gene: TRBV28
d_gene: NA
j_gene: TRBJ2-7

CDR3nt: TGTGCCAGCAGCCTAAGACAGAGTGAGGCTTTCTTT
CDR3aa: CASSLRQSEAFF
abundance: many
v_gene: TRBV11-2
d_gene: NA
j_gene: TRBJ1-1

CDR3nt: TGTGCCAGCAGTTTTTTAACCCTAGGGACAGGGGGCTCTGGGGCCAACGTCCTGACTTTC
CDR3aa: CASSFLTLGTGGSGANVLTF
abundance: NA
v_gene: TRBV28
d_gene: TRBD1
j_gene: TRBJ2-6

CDR3nt: TGTGCCACCAGTGATGGCGGGGCTTACGAGCAGTACTTC
CDR3aa: CATSDGGAYEQYF
abundance: NA
v_gene: TRBV24-1
d_gene: NA
j_gene: TRBJ2-7

CDR3nt: TGTGCCATCAGTGATAGGACTAGCGGGGAAGAGACCCAGTACTTC
CDR3aa: CAISDRTSGEETQYF
abundance: NA
v_gene: TRBV10-3
d_gene: TRBD2
j_gene: TRBJ2-5

CDR3nt: TGCGCCAGCAGCTTGACTAGCTGGGGCACCGGGGAGCTGTTTTTT
CDR3aa: CASSLTSWGTGELFF
abundance: NA
v_gene: TRBV5-1
d_gene: NA
j_gene: TRBJ2-2

CDR3nt: TGCGCCAGCAGAATCGGGACTAGCGGCAACAATGAGCAGTTCTTC
CDR3aa: CASRIGTSGNNEQFF
abundance: many
v_gene: TRBV5-1
d_gene: TRBD2
j_gene: TRBJ2-1

CDR3nt: TGTGCCAGCTCACCAGGTACTAGACACTACGAGCAGTACTTC
CDR3aa: CASSPGTRHYEQYF
abundance: NA
v_gene: TRBV18
d_gene: NA
j_gene: TRBJ2-7

CDR3nt: TGTGCCAGCAGGGGGATTGAAGAGACCCAGTACTTC
CDR3aa: CASRGIEETQYF
abundance: few
v_gene: TRBV2
d_gene: NA
j_gene: TRBJ2-5

CDR3nt: TGTGCCAGCAGCTCCGCGGGCCCTATTACTGAGCAGTTCTTC
CDR3aa: CASSSAGPITEQFF
abundance: NA
v_gene: TRBV5-6
d_gene: NA
j_gene: TRBJ2-1

CDR3nt: TGCAGCGTTGAAGAAGGGGTGGGACAGCCCCAGCATTTT
CDR3aa: CSVEEGVGQPQHF
abundance: many
v_gene: TRBV29-1
d_gene: NA
j_gene: TRBJ1-5

CDR3nt: TGTGCCACCAACAAGCGGGCGGGGGGGGCCTACAATGAGCAGTTCTTC
CDR3aa: CATNKRAGGAYNEQFF
abundance: few
v_gene: TRBV15
d_gene: TRBD2
j_gene: TRBJ2-1

CDR3nt: TGTGCCAGCAGTTTAGAGGTCAGCTCCTACGAGCAGTACTTC
CDR3aa: CASSLEVSSYEQYF
abundance: NA
v_gene: TRBV27
d_gene: NA
j_gene: TRBJ2-7

CDR3nt: TGCGCCAGCAGCTTGGAACCGACGAGCACCGGGGAGCTGTTTTTT
CDR3aa: CASSLEPTSTGELFF
abundance: NA
v_gene: TRBV5-1
d_gene: NA
j_gene: TRBJ2-2

CDR3nt: TGTGCCAGCGCCGCTGGATTCGAGCAGTACTTC
CDR3aa: CASAAGFEQYF
abundance: NA
v_gene: TRBV6-2/TRBV6-3
d_gene: NA
j_gene: TRBJ2-7

CDR3nt: TGTGCCATCAGGGGGCAGGGGGTCGACACTGAAGCTTTCTTT
CDR3aa: CAIRGQGVDTEAFF
abundance: NA
v_gene: TRBV10-3
d_gene: TRBD1
j_gene: TRBJ1-1

CDR3nt: TGCAGTGCTAGAACCGGGACTAGCGGGAGGAGCACAGATACGCAGTATTTT
CDR3aa: CSARTGTSGRSTDTQYF
abundance: NA
v_gene: TRBV20-1
d_gene: TRBD2
j_gene: TRBJ2-3

CDR3nt: TGTGCCAGCAGTTACTCCCCAACCTACGAGCAGTACTTC
CDR3aa: CASSYSPTYEQYF
abundance: NA
v_gene: TRBV6-5
d_gene: NA
j_gene: TRBJ2-7

CDR3nt: TGTGCCAGCAGCTTATGGCTAGCCCCCCCGGCCAAAAACATTCAGTACTTC
CDR3aa: CASSLWLAPPAKNIQYF
abundance: few
v_gene: TRBV13
d_gene: NA
j_gene: TRBJ2-4

CDR3nt: TGTGCCAGCAGTTTAAGGGCGAAGGGGTGGGAGACCCAGTACTTC
CDR3aa: CASSLRAKGWETQYF
abundance: few
v_gene: TRBV12-3/TRBV12-4
d_gene: NA
j_gene: TRBJ2-5

CDR3nt: TGTGCCAGCTTCGAGACTACGAGGCAGTACTTC
CDR3aa: CASFETTRQYF
abundance: few
v_gene: TRBV2
d_gene: NA
j_gene: TRBJ2-7

CDR3nt: TGTGCCAGCAGTTTAGACAGGGTATTGCCGAACACTGAAGCTTTCTTT
CDR3aa: CASSLDRVLPNTEAFF
abundance: NA
v_gene: TRBV12-3/TRBV12-4
d_gene: NA
j_gene: TRBJ1-1

CDR3nt: TGCGCCAGCAGCCAGATAACAGGGGGCTACGAGCAGTACTTC
CDR3aa: CASSQITGGYEQYF
abundance: many
v_gene: TRBV4-1
d_gene: TRBD1
j_gene: TRBJ2-7

CDR3nt: TGTGCCACCAGCAGAGCCTGGGTGCCGACTAGCAGTACTTACGAGCAGTACTTC
CDR3aa: CATSRAWVPTSSTYEQYF
abundance: NA
v_gene: TRBV15
d_gene: TRBD2
j_gene: TRBJ2-7

CDR3nt: TGCAGGGGGGGGTCCCCGAACACCGGGGAGCTGTTTTTT
CDR3aa: CRGGSPNTGELFF
abundance: NA
v_gene: TRBV20-1
d_gene: TRBD2
j_gene: TRBJ2-2

CDR3nt: TGCGCCAGCTCCTCGGTTTGGGGTGGCGGGAGGTCCTCCTTCAATGAGCAGTTCTTC
CDR3aa: CASSSVWGGGRSSFNEQFF
abundance: NA
v_gene: TRBV5-1
d_gene: TRBD2
j_gene: TRBJ2-1

CDR3nt: TGTGCCAGCAGTGAATTTGAGGGGACAGGTAATTCACCCCTCCACTTT
CDR3aa: CASSEFEGTGNSPLHF
abundance: NA
v_gene: TRBV6-1
d_gene: TRBD1
j_gene: TRBJ1-6

CDR3nt: TGTGCCAGCAGTCCGACAGCGCAAGAGACCCAGTACTTC
CDR3aa: CASSPTAQETQYF
abundance: NA
v_gene: TRBV3-1
d_gene: NA
j_gene: TRBJ2-5

CDR3nt: TGTGCCACCAGTGTGGGGCGGGGTTACACCGGGGAGCTGTTTTTT
CDR3aa: CATSVGRGYTGELFF
abundance: NA
v_gene: TRBV24-1
d_gene: NA
j_gene: TRBJ2-2

CDR3nt: TGTGCCAGCAGCTTAGGGGGGGGGACTCGGGACACCGGGGAGCTGTTTTTT
CDR3aa: CASSLGGGTRDTGELFF
abundance: NA
v_gene: TRBV7-7
d_gene: TRBD2
j_gene: TRBJ2-2